One T cell receptor (beta chain) is described in this entry. These data belong to a study of blood T cell repertoires in COVID-19. As for the study in general: Nucleic acid was either cDNA or gDNA, and it came from T cells, B-cell-depleted T cells, or PBMCs.

Germline CDR1 is LNHNV and CDR2 is YYDKDF (reference sequence). Germline trimming cut 5 bases from V and 6 bases from J; bases unmatched to any gene: 6. The CDR3 is 14 amino acids. The repertoire was sequenced with immunoSEQ multiplex PCR; TCRdb's copy has only in-frame clones and lacks some. The data show fewer than 250,000 clones, 75% to 90% seen once. This clonotype was obtained from a man aged 45-65 years who had been exposed to COVID-19. The sequencing input was PBMCs or T cells enriched from blood (not recorded which). The V and J genes are TRBV15 and TRBJ1-4, with TRBD1 matching over 7 bases. The CDR3 loop is CATSGGGAYEKLFF. The CDR3 DNA sequence: TGTGCCACCAGCGGAGGGGGCGCCTATGAAAAACTGTTTTTT.